The source of this T cell receptor (beta chain) is a study of cytomegalovirus exposure and HLA in healthy donors. Study results and caveats: The study put 150 or so TCR beta chains on its list as cytomegalovirus-associated.

The PCR employed 60 Vbeta primers together with 13 Jbeta primers. Repertoires were generated with immunoSEQ multiplex PCR, while TCRdb's copy carries only in-frame clones and drops some. This table holds about 140,000 clones, just under 85% found once. The germline V gene encodes CDR1 MNHEY and CDR2 SMNVEV (reference sequence). J was trimmed by 6 bases and V by 6 bases; bases with no gene match: 9. The CDR3 spans 14 residues. On this clone: Its antigen remains unknown.

The genes are TRBV27 and TRBJ2-7; 9 bases fit TRBD1. The TCR comes from a man younger than 40 in good health and CMV-seropositive. Sequencing was carried out using PBMCs. The CDR3 region has the DNA TGTGCCAGCAGGAAACAGGGGGCTGCGGGCGAGCAGTACTTC. Its translation is CASRKQGAAGEQYF.